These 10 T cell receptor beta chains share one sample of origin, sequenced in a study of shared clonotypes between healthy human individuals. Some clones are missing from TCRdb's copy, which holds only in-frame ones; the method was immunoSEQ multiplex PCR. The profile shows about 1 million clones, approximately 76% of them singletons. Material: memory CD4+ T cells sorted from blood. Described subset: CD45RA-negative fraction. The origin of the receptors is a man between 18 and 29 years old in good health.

Here the CDR3 reads CASSPGGIQETQYF. In nucleotides, the CDR3 is TGCGCCAGCAGCCCCGGGGGGATCCAAGAGACCCAGTACTTC. The gene calls are TRBV4-1 and TRBJ2-5; 7 bases fit TRBD2. J lost 1 base, V lost 4 bases, and 3 bases had no gene match. From germline, CDR1 is MGHRA and CDR2 YSYEKL. CDR3 length equals 14 residues.

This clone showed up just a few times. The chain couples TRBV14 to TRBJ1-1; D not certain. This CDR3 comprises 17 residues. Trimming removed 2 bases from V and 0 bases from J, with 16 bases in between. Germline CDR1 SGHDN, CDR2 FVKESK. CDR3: CASSQFGLNYLNTEAFF. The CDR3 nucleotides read TGTGCCAGCAGCCAATTCGGACTGAACTATTTGAACACTGAAGCTTTCTTT.

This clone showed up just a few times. CDR3 sequence: CASRGQGLGNQPQHF. CDR3 bases: TGTGCCAGCAGAGGACAGGGTTTAGGCAATCAGCCCCAGCATTTT. The V call is TRBV9, the J call TRBJ1-5; 8 bases are a match to TRBD1. The CDR3 is 15 amino acids. Germline trimming cut 5 bases from V and 2 bases from J; bases unmatched to any gene: 6. CDR1 is SGDLS and CDR2 is YYNGEE in the germline V gene.

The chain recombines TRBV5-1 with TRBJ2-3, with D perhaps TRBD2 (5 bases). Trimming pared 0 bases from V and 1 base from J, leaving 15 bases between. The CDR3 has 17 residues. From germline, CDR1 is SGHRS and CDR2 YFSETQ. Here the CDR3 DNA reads TGCGCCAGCAGCTTGGTGCCGCGTGGAGGTGGCACAGATACGCAGTATTTT. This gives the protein CASSLVPRGGGTDTQYF.

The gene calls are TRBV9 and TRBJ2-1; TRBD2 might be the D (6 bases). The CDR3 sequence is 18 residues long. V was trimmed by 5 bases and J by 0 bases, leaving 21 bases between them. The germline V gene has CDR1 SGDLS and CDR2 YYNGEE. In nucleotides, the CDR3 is TGTGCCAGCAGTCAAACGGAGACCTCCGGGAGCTCCTACAATGAGCAGTTCTTC. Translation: CASSQTETSGSSYNEQFF.

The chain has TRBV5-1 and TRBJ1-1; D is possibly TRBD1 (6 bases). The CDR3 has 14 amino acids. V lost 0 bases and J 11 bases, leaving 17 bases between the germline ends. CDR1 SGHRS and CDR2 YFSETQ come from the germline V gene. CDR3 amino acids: CASSLAPDRSVAFF. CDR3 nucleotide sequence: TGCGCCAGCAGCTTGGCTCCGGACAGATCGGTTGCTTTCTTT.

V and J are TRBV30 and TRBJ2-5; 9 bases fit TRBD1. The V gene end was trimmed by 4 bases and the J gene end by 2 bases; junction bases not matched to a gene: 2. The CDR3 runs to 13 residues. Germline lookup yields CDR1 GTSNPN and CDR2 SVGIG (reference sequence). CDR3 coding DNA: TGTGCCTGGAAAGGACAGGGGCAAGAGACCCAGTACTTC. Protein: CAWKGQGQETQYF. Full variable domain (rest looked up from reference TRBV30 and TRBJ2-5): SQTIHQWPATLVQPVGSPLSLECTVEGTSNPNLYWYRQAAGRGLQLLFYSVGIGQISSEVPQNLSASRPQDRQFILSSKKLLLSDSGFYLCAWKGQGQETQYFGPGTRLLVL.

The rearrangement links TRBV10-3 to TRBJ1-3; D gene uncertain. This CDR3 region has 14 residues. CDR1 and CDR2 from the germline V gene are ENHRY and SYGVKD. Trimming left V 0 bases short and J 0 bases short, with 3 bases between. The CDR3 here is CAISESNSGNTIYF. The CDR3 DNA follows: TGTGCCATCAGTGAGTCGAACTCTGGAAACACCATATATTTT.

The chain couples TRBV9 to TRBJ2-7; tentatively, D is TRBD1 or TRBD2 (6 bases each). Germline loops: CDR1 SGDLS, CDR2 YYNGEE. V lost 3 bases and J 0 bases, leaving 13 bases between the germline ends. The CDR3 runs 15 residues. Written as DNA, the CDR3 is TGTGCCAGCAGCGCCGAAGGGGGGAACTCCTACGAGCAGTACTTC. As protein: CASSAEGGNSYEQYF.

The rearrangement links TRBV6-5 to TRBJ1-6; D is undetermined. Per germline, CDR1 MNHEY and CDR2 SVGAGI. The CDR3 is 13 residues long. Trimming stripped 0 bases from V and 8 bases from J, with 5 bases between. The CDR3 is CASSYSRDSPLHF. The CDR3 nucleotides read TGTGCCAGCAGTTACTCGAGGGATTCACCCCTCCACTTT.